Each of the 19 T cell receptor beta chains below was sequenced from the same sample in a study of graft-versus-host responses after intestinal transplantation. These TCRs' antigens remain unknown. The repertoire was sequenced with immunoSEQ multiplex PCR; TCRdb's copy has only in-frame clones and lacks some. This repertoire shows 70,000 or so clones, around 82% found once; its top ten account for 0.35% to 0.5%. This sample comprised unstimulated CD4+ T cells sorted from spleen or lymph node cells, obtained before transplant. The receptors were gathered from a human donor who was the organ donor for an intestinal transplant.

This clone turned up a few times. The chain links TRBV6-6 to TRBJ1-2; D ambiguous. The CDR3 loop spans 15 amino acids. Germline V lookup: CDR1 MNHNY, CDR2 SVGAGI (reference sequence). The germline V and J ends were trimmed by 8 bases and 0 bases, with 16 bases remaining between them. This chain's CDR3 is CASLRAERSNYGYTF. In DNA form, the CDR3 reads TGTGCCAGCCTACGCGCGGAGCGTTCTAACTATGGCTACACCTTC.

The chain employs TRBV29-1 and TRBJ2-1; 10 bases line up with TRBD2. In germline, CDR1 is SQVTM, CDR2 ANQGSEA. The junction had 11 bases not matched to a gene; V was cut back by 7 bases and J by 8 bases. The CDR3 consists of 14 residues. The CDR3 DNA is TGCAGCGCTCCCGGACTAGCGGAGGAGGATGAGCAGTTCTTC. Protein sequence: CSAPGLAEEDEQFF.

The gene calls are TRBV28 and TRBJ1-2; D not certain. Germline CDR1 MDHEN, CDR2 SYDVKM. The CDR3 contains 12 residues. Trimming stripped 2 bases from V and 4 bases from J, with 5 bases between. CDR3 bases: TGTGCCAGCAGTTTAACCAGCTATGGCTACACCTTC. It encodes CASSLTSYGYTF.

In its sample, this clone was seen once. The V call is TRBV11-2, the J call TRBJ2-7; 11 bases line up with TRBD1. The CDR3 totals 13 residues. Losses at the gene ends were 6 bases for V and 4 bases for J; bases not matched to a gene: 2. Looked up from germline, CDR1 is SGHAT and CDR2 is FQNNGV. The DNA for the CDR3 is TGTGCCAGCAGTCGGGACAGGGGGTACGAGCAGTACGTC. Its translation is CASSRDRGYEQYV.

The table lists this clone with a count of one. The chain employs TRBV11-2 and TRBJ2-7; D possibly corresponds to TRBD1 (7 bases). Trimming took off 0 bases at V and 3 bases at J, with 18 bases between the two ends. CDR3 length: 17 residues. Germline V lookup: CDR1 SGHAT, CDR2 FQNNGV. In DNA, the CDR3 is TGTGCCAGCAGCTTAGATCGAAGGCAGGGGGGCCACTACGAGCAGTACGTC. It codes for CASSLDRRQGGHYEQYV.

The rearrangement uses TRBV9 and TRBJ1-2; D not resolved. Trimming took 4 bases from V and 1 from J, leaving 8 bases between them. The germline gives CDR1 SGDLS, CDR2 YYNGEE. This CDR3 is 13 amino acids long. The DNA of the CDR3 is TGTGCCAGCAGCCCCGACAATAACTATGGCTACACCTTC. Its translation: CASSPDNNYGYTF.

In regard to this clone: The junction and the germline gene differ at one end; a read error may be behind it. J is TRBJ2-5 and V is TRBV5-5; TRBD1 matches at 9 bases. Germline V gene data show CDR1 as SGHKS and CDR2 as YYEKEE (reference sequence). The CDR3 runs 16 residues. CDR3 nucleotides: TGTGCCAGCAGATTGGGGCCCGGGACAGGGCAAGAGACCCAGTACTTC. This gives the protein CASRLGPGTGQETQYF.

The CDR3 sequence is CASSPKGLAGGNEQFF. The CDR3 DNA sequence: TGTGCCAGCTCACCGAAAGGACTAGCGGGGGGAAATGAGCAGTTCTTC. V is TRBV18 and J is TRBJ2-1; TRBD2 matches at 14 bases. V was pared by 3 bases and J by 7 bases, with 5 bases of the junction left unmatched. Per the germline V gene, CDR1 is KGHSH and CDR2 is LQKENI. CDR3 size: 16 residues.

The chain recombines TRBV7-9 with TRBJ2-5, with D possibly being TRBD2 (5 bases). V was cut by 5 bases and J by 2 bases, with 15 bases left in between. CDR3 length: 15 residues. Germline-derived CDR1 and CDR2 are SEHNR and FQNEAQ (reference sequence). CDR3 sequence reads: CASSPRSDFQETQYF. In nucleotides, the CDR3 is TGTGCCAGCAGCCCCCGCTCGGACTTTCAAGAGACCCAGTACTTC.

The V gene is TRBV6-1, the J gene TRBJ1-2, with 8 nucleotides matching TRBD1. The CDR3 is 16 residues long. The V gene's germline CDR1 is MNHNS and CDR2 SASEGT. Trimming cost V 4 bases and J 5 bases; bases outside gene matches: 12. The CDR3 loop reads CASSGGGQGAMYGYTF. The CDR3 region has the DNA TGTGCCAGCAGTGGAGGTGGGCAGGGGGCGATGTATGGCTACACCTTC.

The chain has TRBV5-1 and TRBJ1-1; 8 bases agree with TRBD1. Germline values: CDR1 SGHRS, CDR2 YFSETQ. The CDR3 contains 15 residues. V was clipped by 4 bases and J by 0 bases; unmatched bases: 5. The CDR3 DNA is TGCGCCAGCAGCCTGGGACAGGCGGTGAACACTGAAGCTTTCTTT. Protein: CASSLGQAVNTEAFF.

This sequence joins TRBV7-2 and TRBJ1-4, with D maybe TRBD1 (5 bases). Between the trimmed V and J ends, which lost 5 bases and 0 bases, there was a span of 10 bases. Germline CDR1 and CDR2: SGHTA and FQGNSA. The CDR3 is 15 amino acids. CDR3 DNA sequence: TGTGCCAGCAGCCCTCAGACAGCAACTAATGAAAAACTGTTTTTT. Its translation: CASSPQTATNEKLFF.

The chain carries TRBV5-1 and TRBJ2-6; 7 bases map to TRBD1. The germline V gene has CDR1 SGHRS and CDR2 YFSETQ. CDR3 length: 17 amino acids. J gave up 1 base and V 3 bases, and 7 bases lay outside the gene matches. CDR3 nucleotides: TGCGCCAGCAGCTCTGACAGGGAAAGGTCTGGGGCCAACGTCCTGACTTTC. Its protein product is CASSSDRERSGANVLTF.

This chain links TRBV19 with TRBJ1-5; TRBD1 matches at 10 bases. With 2 bases clipped from V and 3 bases from J, the junction kept 7 bases outside the gene matches. From germline, CDR1 is LNHDA and CDR2 SQIVND (reference sequence). The CDR3 covers 17 residues. Here the CDR3 DNA reads TGTGCCAGTAGTATATTAGGACAGGGGGTCAACAATCAGCCCCAGCATTTT. It is translated as CASSILGQGVNNQPQHF.

The rearrangement links TRBV2 to TRBJ2-1, with 9 bases identical to TRBD2. Germline lookup yields CDR1 SNHLY and CDR2 FYNNEI. V dropped 6 bases and J dropped 4; count of bases not matched to a gene: 7. CDR3 length: 15 amino acids. The DNA for the CDR3 is TGTGCCAGCAGCCCCGGGACTAGCTCGTACAATGAGCAGTTCTTC. It encodes CASSPGTSSYNEQFF.

V is TRBV30 and J is TRBJ1-1, with D unclear. The CDR3 consists of 11 residues. Germline V gene lookup returns CDR1 GTSNPN and CDR2 SVGIG (reference sequence). The V end was cut by 4 bases, the J end by 0 bases, with 3 bases between. Here the CDR3 DNA reads TGTGCCTGGAACATGAACACTGAAGCTTTCTTT. Encoded protein: CAWNMNTEAFF. The full variable domain, in which reference TRBV30 and TRBJ1-1 provide the parts outside the CDR3, is SQTIHQWPATLVQPVGSPLSLECTVEGTSNPNLYWYRQAAGRGLQLLFYSVGIGQISSEVPQNLSASRPQDRQFILSSKKLLLSDSGFYLCAWNMNTEAFFGQGTRLTVV.

This sequence joins TRBV7-9 and TRBJ1-3; D gene ambiguous. The V end lost 0 bases, the J end lost 0 bases, and 3 bases lay between the germline ends. This CDR3 has 14 amino acids. CDR1 is SEHNR and CDR2 is FQNEAQ in the germline V gene (reference sequence). Here the CDR3 DNA reads TGTGCCAGCAGCTTAGCCTCCTCTGGAAACACCATATATTTT. Residues: CASSLASSGNTIYF.

The chain combines TRBV15 with TRBJ2-5; D is perhaps TRBD2 (7 bases). CDR3 length: 14 residues. V lost 4 bases and J lost 4, with 13 bases in between. Germline CDR1 reads LNHNV; CDR2 reads YYDKDF (reference sequence). The CDR3 reads CATSTGASGETQYF. The CDR3, as DNA: TGTGCCACCAGCACGGGGGCTAGCGGAGAGACCCAGTACTTC.

V usage is TRBV7-9 and J usage is TRBJ1-1; no reliable D call. The CDR3 runs to 12 residues. Trimming stripped 5 bases from V and 1 base from J, with 5 bases between. Germline V gene lookup returns CDR1 SEHNR and CDR2 FQNEAQ (reference sequence). The CDR3 nucleotides read TGTGCCAGCAGCGAGAGGAACACTGAAGCTTTCTTT. Its protein product is CASSERNTEAFF.